A selection of T cell receptor beta chains follows, all from one sample in a study of sequential checkpoint blockade in melanoma. Profiling relied on immunoSEQ multiplex PCR, and the TCRdb table lists in-frame clones only, not all of them. The sample holds about 170 clones, 19% seen once. Here the sequenced sample was tumor tissue (inferred from file names), taken from a patient given nivolumab and ipilimumab in sequence. Receptors were obtained from a human donor with melanoma. The CDR3 runs from the conserved cysteine through the conserved F or W. The order of the fields is CDR3 length, J gene, D gene, clone size, V gene, CDR3 DNA, CDR3 protein. The D gene is left open where the match is weak. A clone size is listed for some rows: how often the clone was seen (once, few, many), or a class if it is expanded.

14	TRBJ2-7	NA	hyperexpanded	TRBV11-3	TGTGCCAGCAACCCAGGGCGGGGATCGAGGGAGCAGTACTTC	CASNPGRGSREQYF
14	TRBJ1-1	NA	large	TRBV11-3	TGTGCCAGCAGCTTAGTTGGGATAATGACTGAAGCTTTCTTT	CASSLVGIMTEAFF
15	TRBJ2-3	TRBD2	NA	TRBV18	TGTGCCAGCTCACCAAGGAGCGGGAGCCGGGATACGCAGTATTTT	CASSPRSGSRDTQYF